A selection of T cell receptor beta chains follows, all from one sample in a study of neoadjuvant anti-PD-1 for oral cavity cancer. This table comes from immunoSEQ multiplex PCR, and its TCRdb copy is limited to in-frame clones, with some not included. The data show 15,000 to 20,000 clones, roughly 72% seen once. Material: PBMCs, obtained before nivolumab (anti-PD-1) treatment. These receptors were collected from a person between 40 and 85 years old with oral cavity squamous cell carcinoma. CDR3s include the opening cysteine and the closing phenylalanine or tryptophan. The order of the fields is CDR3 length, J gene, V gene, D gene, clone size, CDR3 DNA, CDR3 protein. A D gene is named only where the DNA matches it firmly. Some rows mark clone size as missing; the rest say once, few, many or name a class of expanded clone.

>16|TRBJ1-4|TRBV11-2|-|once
TGTGCCAGCAGCTTAGGATCCCCGAGGGCGAATGAAAAACTGTTTTTT
CASSLGSPRANEKLFF
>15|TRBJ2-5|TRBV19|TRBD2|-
TGTGCCAGTAGTATTGGAGTAGCGGGAGGGGAGACCCAGTACTTC
CASSIGVAGGETQYF
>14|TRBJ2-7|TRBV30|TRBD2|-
TGTGCCTGGAGTCCGGGACTAGCGGCCTACGAGCAGTACTTC
CAWSPGLAAYEQYF
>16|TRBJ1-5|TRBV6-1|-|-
TGTGCCAGCAGTGAACAAGGGGACGACTTCCGTCAGCCCCAGCATTTT
CASSEQGDDFRQPQHF
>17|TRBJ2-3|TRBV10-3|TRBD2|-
TGTGCCATCAGTGGGTCGCTAGCGGGAGGGATCGCAGATACGCAGTATTTT
CAISGSLAGGIADTQYF
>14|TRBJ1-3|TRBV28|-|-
TGTGCCAGCAGAACAGCTAACTCTGGAAACACCATATATTTT
CASRTANSGNTIYF
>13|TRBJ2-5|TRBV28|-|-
TGTGCCAGCAGTTTTTGGCAAGAAGAGACCCAGTACTTC
CASSFWQEETQYF
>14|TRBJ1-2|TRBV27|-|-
TGTGCCAGCAGTCCCACGTCTAGAGCCCTTGGCTACACCTTC
CASSPTSRALGYTF
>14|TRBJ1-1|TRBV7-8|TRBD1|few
TGTGCCAGCAGGTTGGGACAGGGTAAGACTGAAGCTTTCTTT
CASRLGQGKTEAFF
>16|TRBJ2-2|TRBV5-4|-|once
TGTGCCAGCAGCACAGGGATACTAACGAACACCGGGGAGCTGTTTTTT
CASSTGILTNTGELFF
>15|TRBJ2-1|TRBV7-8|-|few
TGTGCCAGCAGCTTAGACGGGGCATCCTACAATGAGCAGTTCTTC
CASSLDGASYNEQFF
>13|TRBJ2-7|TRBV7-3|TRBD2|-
TGTGCCAGCAGCGAGGGACTAGCGGGAAAGCAGTACTTC
CASSEGLAGKQYF
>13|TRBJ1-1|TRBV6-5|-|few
TGTGCCAGCAGTTACGGCCGGGGCACTGAAGCTTTCTTT
CASSYGRGTEAFF
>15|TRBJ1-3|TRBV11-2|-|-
TGTGCCAGCAGTCTGTTACAGAACTCTGGAAACACCATATATTTT
CASSLLQNSGNTIYF
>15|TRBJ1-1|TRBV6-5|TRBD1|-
TGTGCCAGCAGTTACTCAGGGACAGGGCTGACTGAAGCTTTCTTT
CASSYSGTGLTEAFF
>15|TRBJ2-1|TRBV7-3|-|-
TGTGCCAGCAGCTTAGCGGCAAGCTCCTACAATGAGCAGTTCTTC
CASSLAASSYNEQFF